These T cell receptor beta chains were read from a single sample in a study of shared clonotypes between healthy human individuals. Produced via immunoSEQ multiplex PCR; TCRdb's table is partial and in-frame only. There are roughly 450,000 clones in the sample; around 74% occur only once, and 10% to 15% lies in the top ten. Sequenced material: PBMCs. All receptors derive from a woman aged 40 to 55 in good health. Some clones in this sample may be carry-over from other donors' samples. The CDR3 runs from the conserved cysteine through the conserved F or W. D genes are given only for firm matches. Size is omitted from some rows. Given values are once, few, many or a class for expanded clones.

J gene: TRBJ2-7; clone size: .; V gene: TRBV19; D gene: .; CDR3 DNA: TGTGCCAGTAGCCATCGGGCGCAGGACTACGAGCAGTACTTC; CDR3 protein: CASSHRAQDYEQYF
J gene: TRBJ2-7; clone size: .; V gene: TRBV2; D gene: .; CDR3 DNA: TGTGCCAGCAGAGGTGACACATCCTCCTACGAGCAGTACTTC; CDR3 protein: CASRGDTSSYEQYF
J gene: TRBJ2-3; clone size: .; V gene: TRBV7-2; D gene: .; CDR3 DNA: TGTGCCAGCAGCACCCCGGGACTCCAGTTTACAGATACGCAGTATTTT; CDR3 protein: CASSTPGLQFTDTQYF
J gene: TRBJ2-3; clone size: .; V gene: TRBV30; D gene: .; CDR3 DNA: TGTGCCCAGAGGGGGAGGGCAGATACGCAGTATTTT; CDR3 protein: CAQRGRADTQYF
J gene: TRBJ1-1; clone size: .; V gene: TRBV19; D gene: .; CDR3 DNA: TGTGCCAGTAGTCCCCACCAGAACACTGAAGCTTTCTTT; CDR3 protein: CASSPHQNTEAFF
J gene: TRBJ2-5; clone size: .; V gene: TRBV30; D gene: .; CDR3 DNA: TGTGCCTGGAGTGTAAGGGCAGAGACCCAGTACTTC; CDR3 protein: CAWSVRAETQYF
J gene: TRBJ2-5; clone size: .; V gene: TRBV5-1; D gene: .; CDR3 DNA: TGCGCCAGCAGCTTGGAGGGGAGACCAGAAGAGACCCAGTACTTC; CDR3 protein: CASSLEGRPEETQYF
J gene: TRBJ2-7; clone size: .; V gene: TRBV13; D gene: .; CDR3 DNA: TGTGCCAGCAGCATCAGTTCCGGGACCCTAATTTACGAGCAGTACTTC; CDR3 protein: CASSISSGTLIYEQYF
J gene: TRBJ2-5; clone size: .; V gene: TRBV19; D gene: TRBD1; CDR3 DNA: TGTGCCAGTAGTCCAAGGGACAGGGCGTCATGGGAGACCCAGTACTTC; CDR3 protein: CASSPRDRASWETQYF
J gene: TRBJ2-7; clone size: .; V gene: TRBV6-6; D gene: TRBD2; CDR3 DNA: TGTGCCAGCCAAAGCGGGAGGCGAATCTACGAGCAGTACTTC; CDR3 protein: CASQSGRRIYEQYF
J gene: TRBJ1-6; clone size: .; V gene: TRBV4-1; D gene: TRBD1; CDR3 DNA: TGCGCCAGCAGCCAAGGGGGGGACAGGGGGCTCTCACCCCTCCACTTT; CDR3 protein: CASSQGGDRGLSPLHF
J gene: TRBJ1-4; clone size: .; V gene: TRBV18; D gene: .; CDR3 DNA: TGTGCCAGCTCACCGAGGAATACTAATGAAAAACTGTTTTTT; CDR3 protein: CASSPRNTNEKLFF
J gene: TRBJ2-1; clone size: .; V gene: TRBV28; D gene: .; CDR3 DNA: TGTGCCAGCAGTTTACAGTGGACATCCAATGAGCAGTTCTTC; CDR3 protein: CASSLQWTSNEQFF
J gene: TRBJ2-7; clone size: .; V gene: TRBV6-1; D gene: .; CDR3 DNA: TGTGCCAGCAGTCCAGGGGCGGGATCCACCTACGAGCAGTACTTC; CDR3 protein: CASSPGAGSTYEQYF
J gene: TRBJ2-7; clone size: .; V gene: TRBV5-1; D gene: TRBD2; CDR3 DNA: TGCGCCAGCGCCTCGCTAGCGGGAGCTTCCTACGAGCAGTACTTC; CDR3 protein: CASASLAGASYEQYF
J gene: TRBJ2-1; clone size: .; V gene: TRBV11-3; D gene: .; CDR3 DNA: TGTGCCAGCAGCTTAGAAGAGTCGGATGAGCAGTTCTTC; CDR3 protein: CASSLEESDEQFF
J gene: TRBJ2-2; clone size: .; V gene: TRBV13; D gene: .; CDR3 DNA: TGTGCCAGCAGCTTACGTCGGTCTACCCGTTCGCCCGGGGAGCTGTTTTTT; CDR3 protein: CASSLRRSTRSPGELFF
J gene: TRBJ2-7; clone size: .; V gene: TRBV23-1; D gene: .; CDR3 DNA: TGCGCCAGCAGTAACTACGAGCAGTACTTC; CDR3 protein: CASSNYEQYF
J gene: TRBJ1-4; clone size: few; V gene: TRBV30; D gene: TRBD1; CDR3 DNA: TGTGCCTGGAGGGACCACAGGGGGCTGTCTAATGAAAAACTGTTTTTT; CDR3 protein: CAWRDHRGLSNEKLFF
J gene: TRBJ2-5; clone size: .; V gene: TRBV18; D gene: .; CDR3 DNA: TGTGCCAGCTCCCAAAGACAGGTCAAGGGAGAGACCCAGTACTTC; CDR3 protein: CASSQRQVKGETQYF
J gene: TRBJ1-1; clone size: few; V gene: TRBV29-1; D gene: .; CDR3 DNA: TGCAGCGTTGGCGCCTCTAAGGGCACTGAAGCTTTCTTT; CDR3 protein: CSVGASKGTEAFF
J gene: TRBJ2-1; clone size: many; V gene: TRBV11-3; D gene: .; CDR3 DNA: TGTGCCAGCAGCCCCCCCGTTGGAGCCTACAATGAGCAGTTCTTC; CDR3 protein: CASSPPVGAYNEQFF
J gene: TRBJ1-3; clone size: .; V gene: TRBV28; D gene: TRBD1; CDR3 DNA: TGTGCCAGCAGTTTAGGGGGACAGCCCTCTGGAAACACCATATATTTT; CDR3 protein: CASSLGGQPSGNTIYF
J gene: TRBJ1-1; clone size: .; V gene: TRBV10-3; D gene: TRBD1; CDR3 DNA: TGTGCCATCAGTCAAGAACCGGGACAGTACACTGAAGCTTTCTTT; CDR3 protein: CAISQEPGQYTEAFF